The 23 T cell receptor beta chains listed next were all sequenced from one sample in a study of cytomegalovirus exposure and HLA in healthy donors. Use of 60 Vbeta and 13 Jbeta primers characterized the PCR. Sequencing used immunoSEQ multiplex PCR; TCRdb keeps in-frame clones, though not all of them. This table has 150,000 to 250,000 clones, 79% appearing once. The sequenced material came from PBMCs. These receptors all stem from a girl under 18 in good health and CMV-seropositive.

The chain recombines TRBV5-1 with TRBJ1-1; D perhaps matches TRBD1 (6 bases). V shed 3 bases and J shed 4 bases, with 10 bases lying between them. This CDR3 has 13 amino acids. CDR1 SGHRS and CDR2 YFSETQ come from the germline V gene. CDR3 residues: CASSSQGSTEAFF. In nucleotides, the CDR3 is TGCGCCAGCAGCTCCCAGGGGAGCACTGAAGCTTTCTTT. Filled out from reference TRBV5-1 and TRBJ1-1, the complete variable domain reads KAGVTQTPRYLIKTRGQQVTLSCSPISGHRSVSWYQQTPGQGLQFLFEYFSETQRNKGNFPGRFSGRQFSNSRSEMNVSTLELGDSALYLCASSSQGSTEAFFGQGTRLTVV.

This chain joins TRBV5-1 and TRBJ1-6; 8 bases are a match to TRBD1. This CDR3 has 18 residues. V trimming: 3 bases; J trimming: 10 bases; junction bases outside the gene matches: 18. Germline values: CDR1 SGHRS, CDR2 YFSETQ. The CDR3 bases are TGCGCCAGCAGCTCCGCCCCTTCGGACAGGGATAGGGGGTCACCCCTCCACTTT. Residues: CASSSAPSDRDRGSPLHF.

V usage is TRBV9 and J usage is TRBJ1-1; TRBD1 might be the D (6 bases). The CDR3 consists of 18 residues. The germline CDR1 and CDR2 sequences are SGDLS and YYNGEE. V was shortened by 0 bases and J by 5 bases, with 23 bases between the two germline ends. The CDR3 spells CASSVAQRGGPWGTEAFF. CDR3 bases: TGTGCCAGCAGCGTAGCCCAAAGGGGGGGGCCCTGGGGAACTGAAGCTTTCTTT.

The J gene is TRBJ1-1, the V gene TRBV7-9, with D maybe TRBD1 (5 bases). This CDR3 is 13 amino acids long. V lost 7 bases, J lost 3 bases, and 12 bases lay in between. Germline V gives CDR1 SEHNR, CDR2 FQNEAQ (reference sequence). The CDR3 DNA is TGTGCCAGCAACGGGGGGGGAGACACTGAAGCTTTCTTT. The encoded protein is CASNGGGDTEAFF. Looking up the rest from reference TRBV7-9 and TRBJ1-1 gives the full variable domain: DTGVSQNPRHKITKRGQNVTFRCDPISEHNRLYWYRQTLGQGPEFLTYFQNEAQLEKSRLLSDRFSAERPKGSFSTLEIQRTEQGDSAMYLCASNGGGDTEAFFGQGTRLTVV.

CDR3 amino acids: CASSESGHGTETYEQYF. In DNA, the CDR3 is TGTGCCAGCAGTGAATCGGGTCATGGGACTGAAACCTACGAGCAGTACTTC. V gene TRBV6-1 combines with J gene TRBJ2-7, with D perhaps TRBD2 (6 bases). Looked up from germline, CDR1 is MNHNS and CDR2 is SASEGT. With 2 bases removed from V and 2 bases from J, the gap between germline ends came to 19 bases. The CDR3 has 17 amino acids.

V gene TRBV14 combines with J gene TRBJ2-5, with 8 bases matching TRBD2. J lost 5 bases, V lost 7 bases, and 9 bases had no gene match. The CDR3 totals 14 residues. Germline CDR1 and CDR2: SGHDN and FVKESK. This CDR3 reads CASTPGGGVETQYF. CDR3 sequence (DNA): TGTGCCAGCACCCCGGGGGGGGGTGTCGAGACCCAGTACTTC.

The CDR3 sequence is CASSLDTNEKLFF. Here the CDR3 DNA reads TGTGCCAGCAGCTTGGATACAAATGAAAAACTGTTTTTT. The V and J genes are TRBV5-4 and TRBJ1-4; D call uncertain. CDR3 length equals 13 residues. CDR1 and CDR2 from the germline V gene are SGHNT and YYREEE (reference sequence). V shed 0 bases and J shed 5 bases, with 5 bases lying between them.

The rearrangement links TRBV7-2 to TRBJ1-1; D remains ambiguous. This CDR3 has 12 residues. V shed 1 base and J shed 11 bases, with 11 bases lying between them. Germline V lookup: CDR1 SGHTA, CDR2 FQGNSA. CDR3 loop: CASSLEGRRAFF. DNA for the CDR3: TGTGCCAGCAGCTTAGAGGGCCGGAGGGCTTTCTTT.

The genes are TRBV5-6 and TRBJ2-3; TRBD1 matches 9 bases. Germline lookup yields CDR1 SGHDT and CDR2 YYEEEE. Trimming cost V 4 bases and J 2 bases; bases outside gene matches: 2. The CDR3 covers 14 residues. The CDR3 coding sequence is TGTGCCAGCAGCCGGACAGGGGTCACAGATACGCAGTATTTT. Protein: CASSRTGVTDTQYF. The complete variable domain, with remaining parts taken from reference TRBV5-6 and TRBJ2-3, reads DAGVTQSPTHLIKTRGQQVTLRCSPKSGHDTVSWYQQALGQGPQFIFQYYEEEERQRGNFPDRFSGHQFPNYSSELNVNALLLGDSALYLCASSRTGVTDTQYFGPGTRLTVL.

This clone was found a few times. The chain uses TRBV27 and TRBJ1-6; 7 bases align to TRBD1. Germline CDR1 is MNHEY and CDR2 is SMNVEV (reference sequence). The CDR3 covers 15 residues. J was trimmed by 2 bases and V by 5 bases; bases with no gene match: 3. The CDR3 protein is CASSRQGAYNSPLHF. In nucleotides, the CDR3 is TGTGCCAGCAGTAGGCAGGGGGCCTATAATTCACCCCTCCACTTT.

This chain joins TRBV30 and TRBJ1-1; no definite D call. The CDR3 totals 13 residues. From germline, CDR1 is GTSNPN and CDR2 SVGIG (reference sequence). V was clipped by 3 bases and J by 7 bases, with 15 bases between them. CDR3 DNA sequence: TGTGCCTGGAGGGAACGCGGAAAGAGTGAAGCTTTCTTT. It specifies CAWRERGKSEAFF.

There are a few counts of this clone. The gene calls are TRBV29-1 and TRBJ2-3; 11 bases align to TRBD2. The CDR3 sequence is 17 residues long. Looked up from germline, CDR1 is SQVTM and CDR2 is ANQGSEA. The J segment lost 4 bases and the V segment lost 7 bases, leaving 16 bases of the junction unmatched. The CDR3 DNA follows: TGCAGCGGGGTGGGGGTGGGGGATAGCGGGGGGGCAGATACGCAGTATTTT. Protein: CSGVGVGDSGGADTQYF.

As for this clone: Other DNA variants within this sample encode the same CDR3. This sequence joins TRBV6-1 and TRBJ2-7, with a possible D match to TRBD1 (6 bases). Germline V gene data show CDR1 as MNHNS and CDR2 as SASEGT. This CDR3 spans 14 amino acids. Deletions cut 0 bases from V and 3 bases from J, with 9 bases between. CDR3 sequence reads: CASSEAGGFYEQYF. The CDR3 region has the DNA TGTGCCAGCAGTGAAGCAGGGGGTTTCTACGAGCAGTACTTC.

The chain links TRBV11-3 to TRBJ2-1; TRBD2 matches at 8 bases. Germline values: CDR1 SGHNT, CDR2 YENEEA. V lost 5 bases, J lost 8 bases, and 20 bases stayed unmatched. CDR3 length: 18 residues. The CDR3 reads CASSPSFGRRGEVDEQFF. In DNA, the CDR3 is TGTGCCAGCAGCCCCTCCTTCGGCCGGCGGGGGGAAGTCGATGAGCAGTTCTTC.

This chain joins TRBV27 and TRBJ1-6; D is possibly TRBD1 (5 bases). Germline loops: CDR1 MNHEY, CDR2 SMNVEV (reference sequence). With 3 bases removed from V and 7 bases from J, the gap between germline ends came to 13 bases. The CDR3 length is 15 residues. CDR3 sequence reads: CASSLQGGGNSPLHF. DNA for the CDR3: TGTGCCAGCAGTTTGCAGGGAGGTGGAAATTCACCCCTCCACTTT.

The gene calls are TRBV5-5 and TRBJ2-5, with TRBD1 as a possible D gene (5 bases). The end of the DNA fits TRBJ2-7 better, so the J call may be wrong. This CDR3 is built from 15 residues. Germline CDR1 and CDR2: SGHKS and YYEKEE (reference sequence). In DNA, the CDR3 is TGTGCCAGCAGCTTGGCCTGGACACCCGCCTACGAGCAGTACTTC. Amino acid sequence: CASSLAWTPAYEQYF.

The rearrangement uses TRBV5-1 and TRBJ2-7; 8 bases match TRBD1. V was pared by 2 bases and J by 3 bases, with 4 bases of the junction left unmatched. Germline lookup yields CDR1 SGHRS and CDR2 YFSETQ. This CDR3 spans 14 amino acids. The CDR3, as DNA: TGCGCCAGCAGCTTTGGACAGGGCCACTACGAGCAGTACTTC. Its translation is CASSFGQGHYEQYF.

The chain uses TRBV5-6 and TRBJ2-4, with no clear D. V lost 0 bases and J 0 bases, leaving 4 bases between the germline ends. In germline, CDR1 is SGHDT, CDR2 YYEEEE. This CDR3 spans 14 amino acids. CDR3 nucleotide sequence: TGTGCCAGCAGCTTGGGACTAGCCAAAAACATTCAGTACTTC. This codes for CASSLGLAKNIQYF.

The chain joins TRBV6-1 to TRBJ2-7; 9 bases line up with TRBD1. The CDR3 extends over 14 amino acids. V trimming: 7 bases; J trimming: 2 bases; junction bases outside the gene matches: 6. Germline V gene data show CDR1 as MNHNS and CDR2 as SASEGT. CDR3 DNA sequence: TGTGCCAGCAAGGCCGGGACAGGGCCCTACGAGCAGTACTTC. Translating gives CASKAGTGPYEQYF.

The chain combines TRBV18 with TRBJ2-7; a possible D gene is TRBD1 (6 bases). CDR3 size: 16 residues. The ends were cut back, 3 bases at V and 2 bases at J, with 17 bases in the middle. Per germline, CDR1 KGHSH and CDR2 LQKENI. Here the CDR3 reads CASSPPKAGAAYEQYF. CDR3 nucleotides: TGTGCCAGCTCACCCCCTAAGGCAGGGGCGGCCTACGAGCAGTACTTC.

The rearrangement uses TRBV7-9 and TRBJ1-1; D gene unclear. Per the germline V gene, CDR1 is SEHNR and CDR2 is FQNEAQ (reference sequence). The CDR3 is made up of 13 amino acids. Between the trimmed V and J ends, which lost 0 bases and 4 bases, there was a span of 6 bases. CDR3 in amino acids: CASSLAEGTEAFF. The CDR3, as DNA: TGTGCCAGCAGCTTAGCCGAGGGCACTGAAGCTTTCTTT.

The rearrangement joins TRBV7-9 to TRBJ2-3; TRBD1 matches 7 bases. Germline lookup yields CDR1 SEHNR and CDR2 FQNEAQ (reference sequence). The CDR3 length is 16 residues. J lost 4 bases, V lost 5 bases, and 12 bases had no gene match. This chain's CDR3 is CASSPLLGQVSDTQYF. Written as DNA, the CDR3 is TGTGCCAGCAGCCCCCTGTTAGGACAGGTTTCAGATACGCAGTATTTT.

The rearrangement joins TRBV11-2 to TRBJ2-3; no definite D call. Trimming cost V 5 bases and J 2 bases, with 8 bases left between them. CDR1 SGHAT and CDR2 FQNNGV come from the germline V gene. This CDR3 region has 13 residues. CDR3 DNA sequence: TGTGCCAGCAGCCCCGCGAACACAGATACGCAGTATTTT. Translation gives CASSPANTDTQYF.